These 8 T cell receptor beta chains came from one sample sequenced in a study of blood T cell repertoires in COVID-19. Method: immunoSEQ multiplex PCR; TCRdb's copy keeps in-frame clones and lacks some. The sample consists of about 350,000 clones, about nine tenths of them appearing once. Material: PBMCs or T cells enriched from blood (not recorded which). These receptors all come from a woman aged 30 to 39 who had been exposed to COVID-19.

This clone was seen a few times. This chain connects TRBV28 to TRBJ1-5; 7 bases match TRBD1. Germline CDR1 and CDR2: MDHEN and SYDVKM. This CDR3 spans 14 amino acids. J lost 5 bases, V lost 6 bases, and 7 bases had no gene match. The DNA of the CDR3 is TGTGCCAGCAGCCCTACAGGGGCCCATCAGCCCCAGCATTTT. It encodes CASSPTGAHQPQHF.

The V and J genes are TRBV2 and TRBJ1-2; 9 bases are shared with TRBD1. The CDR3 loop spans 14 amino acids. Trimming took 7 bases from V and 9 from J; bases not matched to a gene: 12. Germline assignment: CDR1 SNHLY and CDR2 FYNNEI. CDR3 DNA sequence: TGTGCCAGCACTGACAGGGGGATTTTTTTTAGCTACACCTTC. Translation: CASTDRGIFFSYTF.

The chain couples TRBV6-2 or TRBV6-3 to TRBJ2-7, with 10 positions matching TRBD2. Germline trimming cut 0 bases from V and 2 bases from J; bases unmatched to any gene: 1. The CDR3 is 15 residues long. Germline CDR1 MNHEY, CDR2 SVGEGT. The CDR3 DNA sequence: TGTGCCAGCAGTTACTCAGCGGGAGGGCCCTACGAGCAGTACTTC. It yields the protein CASSYSAGGPYEQYF.

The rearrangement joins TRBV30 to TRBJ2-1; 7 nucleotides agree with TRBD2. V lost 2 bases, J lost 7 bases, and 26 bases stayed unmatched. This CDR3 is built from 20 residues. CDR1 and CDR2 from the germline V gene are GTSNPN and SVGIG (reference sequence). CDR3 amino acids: CAWSLGLISGGRIGINEQFF. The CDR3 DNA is TGTGCCTGGAGTTTAGGTTTGATTAGTGGCGGGAGAATAGGAATTAATGAGCAGTTCTTC. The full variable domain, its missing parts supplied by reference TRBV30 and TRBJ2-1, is SQTIHQWPATLVQPVGSPLSLECTVEGTSNPNLYWYRQAAGRGLQLLFYSVGIGQISSEVPQNLSASRPQDRQFILSSKKLLLSDSGFYLCAWSLGLISGGRIGINEQFFGPGTRLTVL.

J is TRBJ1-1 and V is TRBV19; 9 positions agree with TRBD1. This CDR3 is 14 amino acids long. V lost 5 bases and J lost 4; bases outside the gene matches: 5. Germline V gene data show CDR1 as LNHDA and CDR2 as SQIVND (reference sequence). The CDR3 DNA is TGTGCCAGTAGTTCACAGGGGGCAGGCACTGAAGCTTTCTTT. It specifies CASSSQGAGTEAFF.

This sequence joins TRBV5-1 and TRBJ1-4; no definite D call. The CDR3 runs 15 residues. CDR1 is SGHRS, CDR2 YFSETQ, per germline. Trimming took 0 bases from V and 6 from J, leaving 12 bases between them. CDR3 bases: TGCGCCAGCAGCTTGGAAGCGTCTTTCCATGAAAAACTGTTTTTT. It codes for CASSLEASFHEKLFF.

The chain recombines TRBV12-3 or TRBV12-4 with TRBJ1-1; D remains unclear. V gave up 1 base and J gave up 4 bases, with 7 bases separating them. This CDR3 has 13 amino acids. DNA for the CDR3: TGTGCCAGCAGTTTAGGCTCCGGCACTGAAGCTTTCTTT. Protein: CASSLGSGTEAFF.

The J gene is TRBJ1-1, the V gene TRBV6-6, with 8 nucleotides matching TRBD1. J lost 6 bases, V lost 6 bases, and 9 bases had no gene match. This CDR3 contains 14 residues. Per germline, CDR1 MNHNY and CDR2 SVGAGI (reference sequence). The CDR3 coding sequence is TGTGCCAGCAGCACGCCTACAGGGGGGCCTGAAGCTTTCTTT. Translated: CASSTPTGGPEAFF.